The T cell receptor (beta chain) under discussion was sequenced for a study of PD-L1 blockade in urothelial cancer. Study summary: Among blood samples, the median T cell count was some 140,000.

The assay was immunoSEQ multiplex PCR, and TCRdb's table has in-frame clones only and misses some. The table records fewer than 65,000 clones, 75% to 85% of them present only once. Time point denoted: pretreatment peripheral blood. CDR3 size: 15 residues. Sequenced material: PBMCs, taken around atezolizumab (anti-PD-L1) treatment. The chain uses TRBV21-1 and TRBJ2-1; the D call TRBD2 from the table was never checked on the DNA. TRBV21-1 has pseudogene status. This clonotype originated in a man aged 70 or older with urothelial cancer. DNA of the CDR3: TGTGCCAGCAGCAAAGACGGGAGAGGCTACAATGAGCAGTTCTTC. Its translation is CASSKDGRGYNEQFF.